These T cell receptor beta chains were read from a single sample in a study of cytomegalovirus exposure and HLA in healthy donors. Profiled with immunoSEQ multiplex PCR; TCRdb holds only in-frame clones, not every one. The data hold approximately 75,000 clones, with 80% observed a single time. The sample consisted of PBMCs. The receptors come from a male donor in good health and CMV-seronegative. CDR3s include the opening cysteine and the closing phenylalanine or tryptophan. Fields, in order: D gene, clone size, J gene, V gene, CDR3 protein, CDR3 DNA. The D gene is left open where the match is weak. Part of the rows lack a size; the others show once, few, many or a class for expanded clones.

TRBD2	NA	TRBJ2-7	TRBV6-1	CASSLAGVGHAEQYF	TGTGCCAGTTCCCTAGCGGGAGTAGGCCACGCCGAGCAGTACTTC
NA	NA	TRBJ2-2	TRBV30	CAWFDRTNTGELFF	TGTGCCTGGTTTGACAGGACCAACACCGGGGAGCTGTTTTTT
TRBD1	NA	TRBJ1-2	TRBV11-2	CASSRDSLYGYTF	TGTGCCAGCAGCCGGGACAGTCTCTATGGCTACACCTTC
TRBD1	NA	TRBJ2-7	TRBV6-1	CASSVDRAYYEQYF	TGTGCCAGCAGTGTTGACAGGGCCTACTACGAGCAGTACTTC
NA	NA	TRBJ2-1	TRBV4-3	CASSQDSAQNEQFF	TGCGCCAGCAGCCAAGATTCAGCGCAGAATGAGCAGTTCTTC
NA	few	TRBJ1-3	TRBV6-5	CASSRTGTGNTIYF	TGTGCCAGCAGCCGTACGGGGACTGGAAACACCATATATTTT
TRBD2	few	TRBJ2-1	TRBV5-1	CASSEMGAGGPGEQFF	TGCGCCAGCAGCGAAATGGGAGCGGGAGGGCCAGGTGAGCAGTTCTTC
NA	NA	TRBJ1-2	TRBV7-9	CASSLDSPYGYTF	TGTGCCAGCAGCCTAGACAGCCCCTATGGCTACACCTTC
TRBD2	NA	TRBJ2-1	TRBV7-2	CASSLKGELAGGQFF	TGTGCCAGCAGCTTAAAAGGCGAACTAGCGGGGGGGCAGTTCTTC
NA	NA	TRBJ2-1	TRBV6-1	CASNEPGHANNEQFF	TGTGCCAGCAACGAACCGGGACACGCTAACAATGAGCAGTTCTTC
TRBD1	NA	TRBJ2-7	TRBV14	CARTQGRAGGEDEQYF	TGTGCCAGGACCCAAGGTCGCGCAGGGGGCGAGGACGAGCAGTACTTC
TRBD1	NA	TRBJ1-5	TRBV6-1	CASSVMGQNLYQPQHF	TGTGCCAGCAGTGTAATGGGACAGAACCTTTATCAGCCCCAGCATTTT
NA	NA	TRBJ2-2	TRBV10-3	CAIAGGARTGELFF	TGTGCCATCGCTGGGGGGGCGAGGACCGGGGAGCTGTTTTTT
TRBD1	NA	TRBJ1-1	TRBV30	CAWSPGGASEAFF	TGTGCCTGGAGTCCAGGGGGCGCGTCTGAAGCTTTCTTT
TRBD1	NA	TRBJ2-7	TRBV5-5	CASSNSEWTGTYEQYF	TGTGCCAGCAGCAACAGCGAATGGACAGGAACCTACGAGCAGTACTTC
NA	NA	TRBJ2-5	TRBV7-9	CSSSFSQETQYF	TGTTCCAGCAGCTTCTCCCAAGAGACCCAGTACTTC
NA	NA	TRBJ1-2	TRBV14	CASSRAGGLYGYTF	TGTGCCAGCAGCCGGGCGGGGGGCCTCTATGGCTACACCTTC
NA	NA	TRBJ2-3	TRBV5-1	CASSSPGGDTQYF	TGCGCCAGCAGCTCCCCCGGGGGAGACACGCAGTATTTT
TRBD1	NA	TRBJ2-3	TRBV5-1	CASRNGTGSTDTQYF	TGCGCCAGCAGAAACGGGACAGGGAGCACAGATACGCAGTATTTT
TRBD2	NA	TRBJ2-3	TRBV9	CASSINPSGGYDTQYF	TGTGCCAGCAGCATCAATCCTAGCGGGGGATATGATACGCAGTATTTT
TRBD1	NA	TRBJ1-5	TRBV2	CASSRDRTGYQPQHF	TGTGCCAGCAGTCGGGACAGGACAGGGTATCAGCCCCAGCATTTT
TRBD2	NA	TRBJ2-7	TRBV27	CASSLSASGSSEQYF	TGTGCCAGCAGTTTATCGGCTAGCGGGAGCTCCGAGCAGTACTTC
NA	NA	TRBJ1-2	TRBV7-9	CASSPAGGNGYTF	TGTGCCAGCAGCCCGGCGGGGGGTAATGGCTACACCTTC